These T cell receptor beta chains were read from a single sample in a study of blood T cell repertoires in COVID-19. The repertoire was sequenced with immunoSEQ multiplex PCR; TCRdb's copy has only in-frame clones and lacks some. The sample carries under 150,000 clones, 83% recorded once. Input material: peripheral blood. These TCRs come from a man older than 75 with active or convalescent COVID-19. CDR3s include the opening cysteine and the closing phenylalanine or tryptophan. D genes are given only for firm matches. Some rows have no size entry. The others give once, few or many, or a class for an expanded clone.

clone size	J gene	D gene	V gene	CDR3 protein	CDR3 DNA
few	TRBJ2-5	TRBD2	TRBV27	CASSSLLAGEWGQETQYF	TGTGCCAGCAGTTCACTACTAGCGGGGGAATGGGGCCAAGAGACCCAGTACTTC
NA	TRBJ1-6	TRBD1	TRBV27	CASSFLSAGGHSLHF	TGTGCCAGCAGTTTTTTGTCTGCAGGGGGGCACAGCCTCCACTTT
NA	TRBJ2-7	TRBD1	TRBV7-3	CASSPGQGTEQYF	TGTGCCAGCAGCCCCGGACAGGGAACCGAGCAGTACTTC
NA	TRBJ2-2	TRBD1	TRBV4-1	CASSQGRDSEDTGELFF	TGCGCCAGCAGCCAGGGCCGGGACAGCGAGGACACCGGGGAGCTGTTTTTT
NA	TRBJ2-7	NA	TRBV7-9	CASTNRVGRTEQYF	TGTGCCAGCACCAACAGGGTTGGGAGGACCGAGCAGTACTTC
NA	TRBJ2-3	NA	TRBV7-2	CASSEQGQGDTQYF	TGTGCCAGCAGCGAGCAGGGGCAAGGAGATACGCAGTATTTT
NA	TRBJ2-7	NA	TRBV7-9	CASSFTGEQYF	TGTGCCAGCAGCTTTACGGGAGAGCAGTACTTC
NA	TRBJ2-5	TRBD2	TRBV7-9	CASSPSGWGGGETQYF	TGTGCCAGCAGCCCCTCGGGGTGGGGGGGAGGAGAGACCCAGTACTTC
NA	TRBJ1-4	NA	TRBV18	CASSLQGVTNEKLFF	TGTGCCAGCTCGCTGCAGGGCGTAACTAATGAAAAACTGTTTTTT
NA	TRBJ2-7	TRBD1	TRBV5-1	CASSFLTGSSYEQYF	TGCGCCAGCAGCTTCCTGACAGGGTCGTCCTACGAGCAGTACTTC
NA	TRBJ2-1	NA	TRBV4-3	CASSQEGRARLYNEQFF	TGCGCCAGCAGCCAAGAAGGGCGGGCCAGATTATACAATGAGCAGTTCTTC